The clone carrying this T cell receptor (beta chain) was seen many times. Germline CDR1 and CDR2: MDHEN and SYDVKM. V gave up 7 bases and J gave up 4 bases, with 7 bases separating them. The CDR3 runs to 11 residues. This specimen comes from a study of human T cells and chemical hapten exposure. Time point of the sample: patch test 3, about 24 weeks after DPC sensitization. Stated treatment: therapeutic diphenylcyclopropenone sensitization with weekly scalp DPC. TCRdb redid the calling of the RACE reads with MiXCR, one entry per CDR3 protein. This sample has some 62,000 distinct CDR3 sequences, with 9.5% to 11% found just once.

The receptor was isolated from a woman aged 25 to 45 with alopecia areata. Some clones in this sample may be carry-over from other donors' samples. The chain carries TRBV28 and TRBJ1-1; D not resolved. The input for sequencing was whole blood, taken in connection with sensitization to the hapten diphenylcyclopropenone (DPC). CDR3 in DNA: TGTGCCAGCAACCTAGGCACTGAAGCTTTCTTT. This gives the protein CASNLGTEAFF. Drawing the rest from reference TRBV28 and TRBJ1-1, the complete variable domain is DVKVTQSSRYLVKRTGEKVFLECVQDMDHENMFWYRQDPGLGLRLIYFSYDVKMKEKGDIPEGYSVSREKKERFSLILESASTNQTSMYLCASNLGTEAFFGQGTRLTVV.